Listed below are T cell receptor beta chains from one sample, sequenced in a study of human T cells and chemical hapten exposure. TCRdb recomputed calls from the RACE reads with MiXCR, one row per CDR3 protein. The sample consists of approximately 80,000 distinct CDR3 sequences, roughly 10% of them appearing once. This material consisted of whole blood, taken in connection with sensitization to the hapten diphenylcyclopropenone (DPC). The receptors originated from a young woman with alopecia areata. Some clones in this sample may be carry-over from other donors' samples. The CDR3 runs from the conserved cysteine through the conserved F or W. The D gene is left open where the match is weak. A clone size is listed for some rows: how often the clone was seen (once, few, many), or a class if it is expanded.

d_gene: -; v_gene: TRBV29-1; abundance: -; j_gene: TRBJ2-4; CDR3aa: CSGARENIQYF; CDR3nt: TGCAGCGGAGCTAGGGAGAACATTCAGTACTTC
d_gene: TRBD1; v_gene: TRBV29-1; abundance: many; j_gene: TRBJ1-1; CDR3aa: CSVRQGETEAFF; CDR3nt: TGCAGCGTTCGCCAGGGGGAAACTGAAGCTTTCTTT
d_gene: TRBD1; v_gene: TRBV28; abundance: many; j_gene: TRBJ1-5; CDR3aa: CASSLPTGTVYSNQPQHF; CDR3nt: TGTGCCAGCAGTTTGCCAACCGGGACAGTTTATAGCAATCAGCCCCAGCATTTT
d_gene: TRBD1; v_gene: TRBV25-1; abundance: -; j_gene: TRBJ1-6; CDR3aa: CASSEYRGTGKVNSPLHF; CDR3nt: TGTGCCAGCAGTGAATATAGGGGGACAGGGAAGGTGAATTCACCCCTCCACTTT
d_gene: TRBD2; v_gene: TRBV7-8; abundance: many; j_gene: TRBJ2-2; CDR3aa: CASRTLAGGGTGELFF; CDR3nt: TGTGCCAGCAGGACCCTAGCGGGAGGGGGCACCGGGGAGCTGTTTTTT
d_gene: -; v_gene: TRBV18; abundance: -; j_gene: TRBJ2-1; CDR3aa: CASSPGLGGKVNEQFF; CDR3nt: TGTGCCAGCTCACCTGGTTTGGGAGGCAAAGTCAATGAGCAGTTCTTC
d_gene: -; v_gene: TRBV15; abundance: -; j_gene: TRBJ1-1; CDR3aa: CATSRGRFTEAFF; CDR3nt: TGTGCCACCAGCAGGGGACGGTTCACTGAAGCTTTCTTT
d_gene: TRBD2; v_gene: TRBV29-1; abundance: many; j_gene: TRBJ2-2; CDR3aa: CSVTGLANTGELFF; CDR3nt: TGCAGCGTGACGGGACTAGCGAACACCGGGGAGCTGTTTTTT
d_gene: TRBD1; v_gene: TRBV6-6; abundance: -; j_gene: TRBJ1-1; CDR3aa: CASSYSPDRGFEAFF; CDR3nt: TGTGCCAGCAGTTACTCGCCGGACAGGGGGTTCGAAGCTTTCTTT
d_gene: TRBD1; v_gene: TRBV20-1; abundance: many; j_gene: TRBJ2-1; CDR3aa: CSARSRDRGGKEQFF; CDR3nt: TGCAGTGCTAGATCTCGGGACAGGGGGGGAAAAGAGCAGTTCTTC
d_gene: -; v_gene: TRBV9; abundance: many; j_gene: TRBJ1-2; CDR3aa: CASSGPRGSFGYTF; CDR3nt: TGTGCCAGCAGCGGTCCCAGGGGTAGTTTTGGCTACACCTTC
d_gene: TRBD2; v_gene: TRBV4-1; abundance: few; j_gene: TRBJ2-3; CDR3aa: CASSQGIAGGGDTQYF; CDR3nt: TGCGCCAGCAGCCAAGGAATAGCGGGAGGTGGAGATACGCAGTATTTT
d_gene: TRBD1; v_gene: TRBV28; abundance: few; j_gene: TRBJ2-7; CDR3aa: CASSLGQGDEQYF; CDR3nt: TGTGCCAGCAGTTTAGGACAGGGGGACGAGCAGTACTTC
d_gene: -; v_gene: TRBV7-8; abundance: many; j_gene: TRBJ2-4; CDR3aa: CASSLQVQSSSAKNIQYF; CDR3nt: TGTGCCAGCAGCTTGCAGGTCCAGAGTAGCAGCGCCAAAAACATTCAGTACTTC